A selection of T cell receptor beta chains follows, all from one sample in a study of blood T cell repertoires in COVID-19. Some clones are missing from TCRdb's copy, which holds only in-frame ones; the method was immunoSEQ multiplex PCR. Of 50,000 to 55,000 clones listed, about 87% are singletons. Sequencing was performed on peripheral blood. All receptors derive from a man aged 50-60 years with acute or convalescent COVID-19. Both conserved end residues are part of each CDR3. D genes are given only for firm matches. Expanded clones are given a class, and other clones once, few, many or no size at all.

J: TRBJ1-3; D: NA; V: TRBV6-5; size: once; length: 13; CDR3: CASARPGGNTIYF; DNA: TGTGCCAGCGCTAGACCCGGCGGAAACACCATATATTTT
J: TRBJ2-7; D: TRBD1; V: TRBV28; size: NA; length: 12; CDR3: CASSGTVREQYF; DNA: TGTGCCAGCAGTGGGACAGTCCGCGAGCAGTACTTC
J: TRBJ1-2; D: TRBD1; V: TRBV5-4; size: NA; length: 14; CDR3: CASSSESDRGGYTF; DNA: TGTGCCAGCAGTTCGGAAAGTGACAGGGGGGGCTACACCTTC
J: TRBJ2-1; D: NA; V: TRBV30; size: few; length: 13; CDR3: CAWSSYSYNEQFF; DNA: TGTGCCTGGAGTTCCTACTCCTACAATGAGCAGTTCTTC
J: TRBJ2-2; D: TRBD1; V: TRBV7-3; size: NA; length: 14; CDR3: CASSLDRETGELFF; DNA: TGTGCCAGCAGCCTGGACAGGGAAACCGGGGAGCTGTTTTTT
J: TRBJ1-1; D: TRBD1; V: TRBV7-6; size: NA; length: 15; CDR3: CASSDTGTGVSEAFF; DNA: TGTGCCAGCAGCGACACCGGGACAGGGGTTTCTGAAGCTTTCTTT
J: TRBJ2-3; D: TRBD1; V: TRBV5-1; size: once; length: 16; CDR3: CASSQLTGGSPDTQYF; DNA: TGCGCCAGCAGCCAACTGACAGGGGGTTCCCCAGATACGCAGTATTTT
J: TRBJ2-7; D: NA; V: TRBV11-3; size: NA; length: 14; CDR3: CASSFRLGVYEQYF; DNA: TGTGCCAGCAGCTTTCGGCTAGGAGTCTACGAGCAGTACTTC
J: TRBJ2-5; D: TRBD2; V: TRBV7-9; size: NA; length: 15; CDR3: CASGGVRGAQETQYF; DNA: TGTGCCAGCGGAGGGGTGCGGGGGGCTCAAGAGACCCAGTACTTC
J: TRBJ2-1; D: TRBD2; V: TRBV5-1; size: NA; length: 15; CDR3: CASSLDGREYNEQFF; DNA: TGCGCCAGCAGCTTGGACGGGAGGGAGTACAATGAGCAGTTCTTC
J: TRBJ2-1; D: NA; V: TRBV28; size: NA; length: 17; CDR3: CASSSGLLGRSYNEQFF; DNA: TGTGCCAGCAGCTCGGGACTGCTAGGAAGGTCCTACAATGAGCAGTTCTTC
J: TRBJ2-7; D: NA; V: TRBV20-1; size: NA; length: 11; CDR3: CSAPMRDEQYF; DNA: TGCAGTGCCCCCATGCGGGACGAGCAGTACTTC
J: TRBJ1-1; D: NA; V: TRBV14; size: NA; length: 14; CDR3: CASSHKPMNTEAFF; DNA: TGTGCCAGCAGCCATAAGCCGATGAACACTGAAGCTTTCTTT
J: TRBJ2-7; D: NA; V: TRBV29-1; size: once; length: 15; CDR3: CSVRMMSGPGEQQYF; DNA: TGCAGCGTTCGGATGATGAGCGGACCAGGGGAGCAGCAGTACTTC
J: TRBJ1-5; D: NA; V: TRBV7-2; size: NA; length: 12; CDR3: CASSLRGQPQHF; DNA: TGTGCCAGCAGCCTCCGGGGTCAGCCCCAGCATTTT
J: TRBJ2-5; D: TRBD2; V: TRBV9; size: once; length: 16; CDR3: CASSGYSGGFQETQYF; DNA: TGTGCCAGCAGCGGATATAGCGGGGGGTTCCAAGAGACCCAGTACTTC
J: TRBJ2-1; D: TRBD2; V: TRBV27; size: NA; length: 15; CDR3: CASSFGTSGSNEQFF; DNA: TGTGCCAGCAGTTTTGGGACTAGCGGGAGCAATGAGCAGTTCTTC
J: TRBJ1-5; D: TRBD1; V: TRBV2; size: NA; length: 16; CDR3: CASRASWTGTLQPQHF; DNA: TGTGCCAGCAGGGCTTCGTGGACAGGGACTCTTCAGCCCCAGCATTTT
J: TRBJ2-7; D: TRBD1; V: TRBV27; size: NA; length: 15; CDR3: CASSPRTGRLYEQYF; DNA: TGTGCCAGCAGTCCCCGGACAGGGAGGCTCTACGAGCAGTACTTC
J: TRBJ2-2; D: TRBD1; V: TRBV19; size: NA; length: 17; CDR3: CASSNPRTGKDTGELFF; DNA: TGTGCCAGTAGTAACCCCCGGACAGGGAAGGACACCGGGGAGCTGTTTTTT
J: TRBJ1-4; D: TRBD1; V: TRBV5-1; size: NA; length: 15; CDR3: CASSNEWAGGEKLFF; DNA: TGCGCCAGCAGCAACGAGTGGGCAGGGGGTGAAAAACTGTTTTTT
J: TRBJ2-4; D: NA; V: TRBV10-1; size: NA; length: 17; CDR3: CASSRSSVGGVSDIQYF; DNA: TGCGCCAGCAGCCGTTCCTCGGTTGGGGGCGTCTCGGATATTCAGTACTTC
J: TRBJ1-2; D: TRBD1; V: TRBV5-8; size: NA; length: 15; CDR3: CASSPRTGGFYGYTF; DNA: TGTGCCAGCAGCCCCCGGACAGGGGGCTTCTATGGCTACACCTTC
J: TRBJ1-6; D: TRBD1; V: TRBV5-1; size: NA; length: 14; CDR3: CASSVTGASMPLHF; DNA: TGCGCCAGCAGCGTGACAGGGGCGAGTATGCCCCTCCACTTT
J: TRBJ2-1; D: NA; V: TRBV2; size: NA; length: 12; CDR3: CASRDNYNEQFF; DNA: TGTGCCAGCCGGGACAATTACAATGAGCAGTTCTTC
J: TRBJ1-1; D: NA; V: TRBV27; size: NA; length: 14; CDR3: CASTYIHGGTEAFF; DNA: TGTGCCAGCACCTATATCCATGGGGGGACTGAAGCTTTCTTT
J: TRBJ2-3; D: TRBD2; V: TRBV4-2; size: NA; length: 16; CDR3: CASSQVAGTSTDTQYF; DNA: TGTGCCAGCAGCCAGGTAGCGGGGACTAGCACAGATACGCAGTATTTT